The next 23 T cell receptor beta chains were all read from a single sample in a study of T cells in Graves' hyperthyroidism and ophthalmopathy. TCR beta CDR3 region amplification was performed from RNA transcripts. TCR CDR3 regions were first amplified by RT-PCR with HTBI primers. TCRdb called the multiplex PCR reads again in MiXCR, with one record for every CDR3 protein. The sample has 350,000 or so distinct CDR3 sequences, 17% seen once. The sequencing input was blood. Receptors were obtained from a woman aged 25 to 45 with Graves' hyperthyroidism that later progressed to Graves' ophthalmopathy.

The sample holds many counts of this clonotype. This chain uses TRBV6-1 with TRBJ1-1; D is possibly TRBD1 (6 bases). The V end lost 6 bases, the J end lost 11 bases, and 16 bases lay between the germline ends. The CDR3 contains 12 residues. Germline lookup yields CDR1 MNHNS and CDR2 SASEGT. In nucleotides, the CDR3 is TGTGCCAGCAGACAGGGAATTGTTAAGGCTTTCTTT. Translating it yields CASRQGIVKAFF.

This clonotype was picked up a small number of times. A read error may be the cause here, since a much bigger clone is one base away. V and J are TRBV2 and TRBJ2-1; 10 bases match TRBD2. The V gene's germline CDR1 is SNHLY and CDR2 FYNNEI. This CDR3 spans 15 amino acids. CDR3 protein: CASSFTSGALPEQLF. The DNA for the CDR3 is TGTGCCAGCAGTTTCACTAGCGGGGCGCTACCTGAGCAGCTCTTC.

This clonotype turned up a few times. This CDR3 is missing its conserved last phenylalanine or tryptophan, likely due to a read error. This rearrangement joins TRBV6-1 to TRBJ2-1; no reliable D call. From germline, CDR1 is MNHNS and CDR2 SASEGT. The CDR3 extends over 14 amino acids. V was cut by 5 bases and J by 0 bases, with 8 bases left in between. CDR3 nucleotide sequence: TGTGCCAGCAGTTATACGAGCTCCTACAATGAGCAGTTCCTC. Protein product: CASSYTSSYNEQFL.

This clonotype was picked up many times. The genes are TRBV29-1 and TRBJ2-1; perhaps D is TRBD1 or TRBD2 (7 bases each). Trimming pared 7 bases from V and 0 bases from J, leaving 19 bases between. Germline-derived CDR1 and CDR2 are SQVTM and ANQGSEA. This CDR3 is 16 amino acids long. The DNA of the CDR3 is TGCAGCGCTAGGGGGGGGGACAGTGGCTCCTACAATGAGCAGTTCTTC. This encodes CSARGGDSGSYNEQFF.

This clonotype has ten or more counts. The V call is TRBV28, the J call TRBJ1-5; 9 positions match TRBD1. With V trimmed by 6 bases and J by 5 bases, 11 bases remained unmatched. The CDR3 runs to 16 residues. CDR1 is MDHEN, CDR2 SYDVKM, per germline. In DNA form, the CDR3 reads TGTGCCAGCAGAACAGGGGGCGCGGCGGTTGATCAGCCCCAGCATTTT. Translated: CASRTGGAAVDQPQHF.

This clonotype was seen many times. The J gene is TRBJ2-7, the V gene TRBV28; 7 nucleotides line up with TRBD1. The V gene end was trimmed by 5 bases and the J gene end by 9 bases; junction bases not matched to a gene: 13. This CDR3 contains 14 residues. Per germline, CDR1 MDHEN and CDR2 SYDVKM. CDR3 region: CASSQDRSLLRQYF. The CDR3 DNA sequence: TGTGCCAGCAGTCAGGACAGGTCCTTGCTTCGGCAGTACTTC. Full variable domain (outside the CDR3, taken from reference TRBV28 and TRBJ2-7): DVKVTQSSRYLVKRTGEKVFLECVQDMDHENMFWYRQDPGLGLRLIYFSYDVKMKEKGDIPEGYSVSREKKERFSLILESASTNQTSMYLCASSQDRSLLRQYFGPGTRLTVT.

As to this clonotype: One junction end disagrees with the germline gene, perhaps due to a read error. This sequence joins TRBV24-1 and TRBJ2-2, with TRBD2 matching 11 bases. The CDR3 length is 18 residues. Germline V gene data show CDR1 as KGHDR and CDR2 as SFDVKD. The CDR3, as DNA: TGTGCCACCAGTGGTTTGGCTAGCGGGGGGATCGACACCGGGGAGCTGTTTTTT. Amino acid sequence: CATSGLASGGIDTGELFF.

This clonotype was observed at least ten times. The V call is TRBV11-2, the J call TRBJ2-3; the match to TRBD2 covers 7 bases. The ends lost 1 base at V and 5 bases at J; junction bases unmatched: 18. The CDR3 totals 19 residues. Germline-derived CDR1 and CDR2 are SGHAT and FQNNGV. This CDR3 is CASSLARTGRAVSRDTQYF. The CDR3 region has the DNA TGTGCCAGCAGCTTAGCACGAACGGGGAGGGCCGTCTCCAGAGATACGCAGTATTTT.

This clonotype was recorded many times. This chain links TRBV20-1 with TRBJ1-2; tentatively, D is TRBD1 (5 bases). Trimming removed 5 bases from V and 4 bases from J, with 17 bases in between. In germline, CDR1 is DFQATT, CDR2 SNEGSKA (reference sequence). This CDR3 region has 14 residues. Written as DNA, the CDR3 is TGCAGTGCTGACAGACAGCCCCTCGCCTATGGCTACACCTTC. Residues: CSADRQPLAYGYTF.

This clonotype was observed a handful of times. The chain links TRBV5-1 to TRBJ1-4; 7 positions match TRBD1. In germline, CDR1 is SGHRS, CDR2 YFSETQ. After removal of 0 bases from V and 6 bases from J, the junction contained 8 bases not matched to a gene. The CDR3 totals 16 residues. The CDR3 region is CASSLDRGGSDEKLFF. CDR3 bases: TGCGCCAGCAGCTTGGACAGGGGAGGGTCGGATGAAAAACTGTTTTTT.

There are many counts of this clonotype. This chain links TRBV13 with TRBJ1-6; D unresolved. Germline CDR1 reads PRHDT; CDR2 reads FYEKMQ (reference sequence). The CDR3 length is 14 residues. Trimming pared 0 bases from V and 5 bases from J, leaving 5 bases between. CDR3 region: CASSLGGNNSPLHF. The CDR3 nucleotides are TGTGCCAGCAGCTTAGGTGGAAATAATTCACCCCTCCACTTT.

This clonotype was seen a few times. A much larger clone differs from this one at a single base, so this may be a read error. The rearrangement links TRBV2 to TRBJ1-3; 8 positions match TRBD1. The CDR3 loop spans 16 amino acids. In germline, CDR1 is SNHLY, CDR2 FYNNEI. CDR3 protein: CASSVAVRGPGDTIYF. CDR3 sequence (DNA): TGTGCCAGCAGTGTTGCGGTCAGGGGGCCTGGAGACACCATATATTTT.

This chain uses TRBV2 with TRBJ2-1; TRBD2 agrees at 11 bases. J gave up 5 bases and V 3 bases, and 24 bases lay outside the gene matches. The CDR3 length is 22 residues. CDR1 is SNHLY, CDR2 FYNNEI, per germline. The CDR3 sequence is CASSDETSGDWSTFGLHNEQFF. Written as DNA, the CDR3 is TGTGCCAGCAGTGATGAGACTAGCGGGGACTGGAGTACATTTGGTTTGCACAATGAGCAGTTCTTC.

This clonotype was counted at least ten times. V usage is TRBV3-1 and J usage is TRBJ2-5, with TRBD1 matching over 8 bases. This CDR3 contains 16 residues. V shed 1 base and J 4 bases; nucleotides not matched to a gene: 8. CDR1 and CDR2 from the germline V gene are LGHDT and YNNKEL (reference sequence). CDR3 in amino acids: CASSQVRRQGRETQYF. As DNA, the CDR3 is TGTGCCAGCAGCCAAGTGAGAAGACAGGGGCGAGAGACCCAGTACTTC.

This clonotype came up many times. The CDR3 nucleotides are TGTGCCAGCAGTTTAATGGACAGGGTCAATCAGCCCCAGCATTTT. This encodes CASSLMDRVNQPQHF. This rearrangement joins TRBV28 to TRBJ1-5; 8 nucleotides align to TRBD1. The CDR3 contains 15 residues. J lost 3 bases, V lost 2 bases, and 3 bases had no gene match. From germline, CDR1 is MDHEN and CDR2 SYDVKM.

This clonotype has ten or more counts. The rearrangement joins TRBV7-9 to TRBJ1-1; D is unclear. CDR1 and CDR2 from the germline V gene are SEHNR and FQNEAQ (reference sequence). Trimming cost V 3 bases and J 7 bases, with 6 bases left between them. CDR3 size: 11 residues. CDR3 bases: TGTGCCAGCAGCTTCACCAGTGAAGCTTTCTTT. It is translated as CASSFTSEAFF.

This clonotype was counted a few times. The chain employs TRBV20-1 and TRBJ1-4; TRBD1 aligns across 9 bases. V gave up 6 bases and J gave up 4 bases; unmatched junction bases: 18. CDR1 is DFQATT, CDR2 SNEGSKA, per germline (reference sequence). This CDR3 has 18 amino acids. The CDR3 here is CSAATNRGRNKNNEKLFF. CDR3 coding DNA: TGCAGTGCAGCAACGAACAGGGGGCGTAATAAGAATAATGAAAAACTGTTTTTT.

This clonotype was picked up a small number of times. The chain employs TRBV27 and TRBJ1-2; D gene unclear. The germline CDR1 and CDR2 sequences are MNHEY and SMNVEV (reference sequence). Between the trimmed V and J ends, which lost 2 bases and 3 bases, there was a span of 13 bases. The CDR3 is made up of 15 amino acids. The CDR3, as DNA: TGTGCCAGCAGTTTACGAGGCGGTTGGGACTATGGCTACACCTTC. This encodes CASSLRGGWDYGYTF.

There are many counts of this clonotype. The chain combines TRBV20-1 with TRBJ1-1; 8 bases align to TRBD1. This CDR3 spans 15 amino acids. CDR1 DFQATT and CDR2 SNEGSKA come from the germline V gene (reference sequence). V trimming: 1 base; J trimming: 5 bases; junction bases outside the gene matches: 9. CDR3 in DNA: TGCAGTGCTAGAGGCAGGGGGCGGCTCTTTACTGAAGCTTTCTTT. Translated, it gives CSARGRGRLFTEAFF.

This clonotype was observed a few times. The J gene is TRBJ1-5, the V gene TRBV20-1; TRBD1 is a possible D gene (5 bases). The CDR3 consists of 15 residues. V shed 4 bases and J shed 1 base, with 14 bases lying between them. CDR1 and CDR2 from the germline V gene are DFQATT and SNEGSKA (reference sequence). The CDR3 nucleotides are TGCAGTGCTAATAGGGGCGCGGGGAGCAATCAGCCCCAGCATTTT. Protein sequence: CSANRGAGSNQPQHF.

This clonotype was detected many times. This chain uses TRBV4-1 with TRBJ1-1, with unresolved D. The germline CDR1 and CDR2 sequences are MGHRA and YSYEKL. The V end lost 1 base, the J end lost 0 bases, and 9 bases lay between the germline ends. This CDR3 comprises 15 residues. CDR3 in DNA: TGCGCCAGCAGCCAAGTTACAGCCATGAACACTGAAGCTTTCTTT. Protein: CASSQVTAMNTEAFF.

This clonotype has at least ten counts. V gene TRBV28 combines with J gene TRBJ1-2; D ambiguous. CDR1 and CDR2 (germline): MDHEN, SYDVKM. V dropped 5 bases and J dropped 4 bases, with 11 bases sitting between them. The CDR3 sequence is 13 residues long. In DNA, the CDR3 is TGTGCCAGCAGTCCCCGACGGATCTATGGCTACACCTTC. Protein product: CASSPRRIYGYTF.

This clonotype was detected a few times. The chain carries TRBV2 and TRBJ1-5; D ambiguous. The CDR3 is made up of 13 amino acids. Germline CDR1 is SNHLY and CDR2 is FYNNEI. V was pared by 3 bases and J by 9 bases, with 12 bases between. Written as DNA, the CDR3 is TGTGCCAGCAGTGACCGACCCCCGGGGCCCCAGCATTTT. Protein: CASSDRPPGPQHF.